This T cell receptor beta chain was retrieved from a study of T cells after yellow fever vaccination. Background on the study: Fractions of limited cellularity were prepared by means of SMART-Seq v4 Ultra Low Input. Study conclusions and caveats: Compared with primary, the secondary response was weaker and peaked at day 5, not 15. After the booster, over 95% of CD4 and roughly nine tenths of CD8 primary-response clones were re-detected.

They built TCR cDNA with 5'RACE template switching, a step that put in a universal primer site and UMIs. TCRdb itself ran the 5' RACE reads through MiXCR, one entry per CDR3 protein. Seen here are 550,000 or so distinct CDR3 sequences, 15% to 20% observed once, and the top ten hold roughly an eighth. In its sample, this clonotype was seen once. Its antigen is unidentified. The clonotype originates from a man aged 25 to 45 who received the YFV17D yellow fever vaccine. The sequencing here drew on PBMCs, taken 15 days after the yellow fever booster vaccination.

CDR3 loop: CASGGDSRELFF. As DNA, the CDR3 is TGTGCCAGCGGGGGGGACAGTAGGGAGCTGTTTTTT. The chain carries TRBV12-3 or TRBV12-4 and TRBJ2-2; D tentatively fits TRBD1 or TRBD2 (7 bases each). The V and J ends lost 8 bases and 9 bases respectively, with 13 bases between them. The CDR3 consists of 12 residues.